The rows below give T cell receptor beta chains drawn from one sample of a study of blood T cell repertoires in COVID-19. Libraries were prepared by immunoSEQ multiplex PCR; TCRdb keeps only in-frame clonotypes and omits some of them. The sample records some 320,000 clones, approximately 85% being singletons. Sequenced: peripheral blood. The source of these receptors is a human donor in a cohort sampled during active COVID-19. The CDR3 runs from the conserved cysteine through the conserved F or W. The D gene is left open where the match is weak.

d_call j_call v_call cdr3_aa
- TRBJ2-2 TRBV6-2/TRBV6-3 CASSSGLPNTGELFF
TRBD1 TRBJ2-5 TRBV25-1 CASSEWTGEKETQYF
- TRBJ1-1 TRBV12-3/TRBV12-4 CATKLVRGTEAFF
TRBD1 TRBJ2-2 TRBV7-9 CASARGGDTGELFF
- TRBJ2-5 TRBV2 CASSELEGAQETQYF
TRBD2 TRBJ2-2 TRBV6-2/TRBV6-3 CASSRKGAGPGTGELFF
- TRBJ2-2 TRBV5-6 CASSLPRVANTGELFF
TRBD2 TRBJ2-3 TRBV30 CARGAPRGGSDTQYF
- TRBJ1-2 TRBV10-1 CASSESGRYGYTF
TRBD1 TRBJ2-1 TRBV2 CASSEEQGDYNEQFF
- TRBJ1-1 TRBV27 CASSWSGDGSEAFF
TRBD1 TRBJ2-3 TRBV10-3 CAISDRQGGTDTQYF
TRBD1 TRBJ1-6 TRBV27 CASSRKPGQGSSYNSPLHF
TRBD1 TRBJ1-4 TRBV6-4 CASSAPGQGILGLLEKLFF
TRBD1 TRBJ2-3 TRBV19 CASSLRTGEGADTQYF
- TRBJ2-7 TRBV10-3 CAIRTESSYEQYF
- TRBJ2-2 TRBV6-4 CATPMTSVNTGELFF
- TRBJ2-2 TRBV6-5 CASSYGLEQGSGELFF
- TRBJ1-1 TRBV19 CASSIDYASMNTEAFF
TRBD2 TRBJ2-1 TRBV3-1/TRBV3-2 CASSRTSSEQFF
- TRBJ2-6 TRBV14 CASSQRGAGANVLTF
TRBD1 TRBJ1-3 TRBV5-1 CASSLGTGGFGNTIYF
- TRBJ1-4 TRBV20-1 CSASGGDKLFF
TRBD1 TRBJ1-4 TRBV19 CASSIGTEEPEKLFF
- TRBJ1-5 TRBV6-5 CASRPQKYSNQPQHF
- TRBJ2-7 TRBV4-2 CASSPGEGPAYEQYF
- TRBJ1-4 TRBV13 CASSLSGRSSEKLFF
- TRBJ2-6 TRBV30 CAWTYLPLFIQGGEAGANVLTF
- TRBJ1-5 TRBV24-1 CATSEANQPQHF
TRBD1 TRBJ1-6 TRBV18 CASSKTGDPYSPLHF
- TRBJ1-6 TRBV9 CASSVGGQAYNSPLHF
- TRBJ1-5 TRBV2 CASTGREKGQPQHF
- TRBJ2-1 TRBV27 CASSPSRIYNEQFF
- TRBJ1-1 TRBV7-3 CASGGRNTEAFF
TRBD1 TRBJ1-2 TRBV6-5 CASSRQGQVYGYTF
TRBD1 TRBJ2-4 TRBV9 CASSVWDRVGGIQYF
- TRBJ2-4 TRBV30 CAWSTWGVAKNIQYF
- TRBJ1-6 TRBV5-4 CASSLEGNSPLHF
- TRBJ1-4 TRBV12-3/TRBV12-4 CASSVRENEKLFF
TRBD2 TRBJ2-7 TRBV19 CASSGSGGLSYEQYF